These 11 T cell receptor beta chains came from one sample sequenced in a study of T cells in Graves' hyperthyroidism and ophthalmopathy. TCR beta CDR3 region amplification was performed from RNA transcripts. When the TCR CDR3 underwent first-round RT-PCR, the HTBI primer set was used. Via MiXCR, TCRdb re-called the multiplex PCR reads, giving one row per CDR3 protein. There are 500,000 to 700,000 distinct CDR3 sequences in the sample; 16% occur only once, and 15% to 20% lies in the top ten. Sample: blood. Receptor source: a woman under 30 with Graves' hyperthyroidism.

V gene TRBV5-1 combines with J gene TRBJ2-3; D gene unclear. This CDR3 is 12 amino acids long. Germline lookup yields CDR1 SGHRS and CDR2 YFSETQ. V dropped 1 base and J dropped 5 bases, with 5 bases sitting between them. Written as DNA, the CDR3 is TGCGCCAGCAGCTTGACCGAAGATACGCAGTATTTT. This encodes CASSLTEDTQYF.

This clonotype was found once. This sequence may be a read error, since a much larger clone differs from it by one base. The chain recombines TRBV28 with TRBJ1-1; TRBD1 agrees at 7 bases. The germline CDR1 and CDR2 sequences are MDHEN and SYDVKM. CDR3 size: 14 residues. With 8 bases clipped from V and 7 bases from J, the junction kept 13 bases outside the gene matches. CDR3 loop: CASGLRGGGGEAFF. CDR3 sequence (DNA): TGTGCCAGCGGTCTCAGAGGGGGCGGGGGTGAAGCTTTCTTT.

The V and J genes are TRBV6-1 and TRBJ2-1; 8 nucleotides line up with TRBD1. The junction had 12 bases not matched to a gene; V was cut back by 3 bases and J by 2 bases. The V gene's germline CDR1 is MNHNS and CDR2 SASEGT. CDR3 length equals 18 residues. The CDR3 coding sequence is TGTGCCAGCAGTGAGTCCAGGGGGCTAAGCGGGCCCTACAATGAGCAGTTCTTC. Encoded protein: CASSESRGLSGPYNEQFF.

The table lists this clonotype with a few counts. This chain uses TRBV5-1 with TRBJ2-2, with 9 bases lining up with TRBD1. V trimming: 4 bases; J trimming: 7 bases; junction bases outside the gene matches: 5. Germline assignment: CDR1 SGHRS and CDR2 YFSETQ. This CDR3 is 14 amino acids long. The CDR3 region is CASSIQGAIGELFF. The CDR3 DNA follows: TGCGCCAGCAGCATACAGGGGGCGATCGGGGAGCTGTTTTTT.

On this clonotype: A much more abundant neighbour one base away suggests this may be a read error. The rearrangement uses TRBV7-8 and TRBJ1-2; D is possibly TRBD1 (6 bases). The CDR3 covers 15 residues. V lost 7 bases and J 5 bases, leaving 20 bases between the germline ends. Germline V gene data show CDR1 as SGHVS and CDR2 as FQNEAQ. The CDR3 DNA follows: TGTGCCAGCACACGGGACAAGGGGATCCCTTATGGCTACACCTTC. Translated, it gives CASTRDKGIPYGYTF.

This clonotype was counted many times. The rearrangement joins TRBV6-6 to TRBJ1-5; the D is unclear. Germline CDR1 and CDR2: MNHNY and SVGAGI (reference sequence). V lost 2 bases to trimming and J lost 7 bases, with 6 bases between them. This CDR3 is 12 amino acids long. Here the CDR3 DNA reads TGTGCCAGCAGTTACCCCGGGCAGCCCCAGCATTTT. Amino acids: CASSYPGQPQHF.

This clonotype was counted ten times or more. The chain joins TRBV15 to TRBJ1-5; perhaps TRBD1 as D (6 bases). CDR1 is LNHNV, CDR2 YYDKDF, per germline (reference sequence). This CDR3 is 16 amino acids long. V lost 6 bases to trimming and J lost 5 bases, with 20 bases between them. The CDR3 DNA follows: TGTGCCACCAGTTTCCGTGGGGGCCGGGGAGATCAGCCCCAGCATTTT. This sequence encodes CATSFRGGRGDQPQHF.

The chain uses TRBV6-2 or TRBV6-3 and TRBJ2-3, with D maybe TRBD2 (5 bases). Per germline, CDR1 MNHEY and CDR2 SVGEGT. There are 15 residues in the CDR3. Between the trimmed V and J ends, which lost 4 bases and 0 bases, there was a span of 11 bases. The CDR3, as DNA: TGTGCCAGCAGTTTGGACTTCCTCAGCACAGATACGCAGTATTTT. It encodes CASSLDFLSTDTQYF.

This clonotype was recorded at least ten times. This sequence joins TRBV28 and TRBJ2-7; 9 positions agree with TRBD1. The germline V gene encodes CDR1 MDHEN and CDR2 SYDVKM. This CDR3 region has 15 residues. Germline trimming cut 6 bases from V and 2 bases from J; bases unmatched to any gene: 8. Written as DNA, the CDR3 is TGTGCCAGCAGCCCGGACAGGGGTAAGGCCTACGAGCAGTACTTC. The encoded protein is CASSPDRGKAYEQYF.

This clonotype has ten or more counts. This sequence joins TRBV28 and TRBJ2-3; D is perhaps TRBD2 (6 bases). Per the germline V gene, CDR1 is MDHEN and CDR2 is SYDVKM. This CDR3 has 14 residues. The V and J ends lost 8 bases and 0 bases respectively, with 12 bases between them. Here the CDR3 DNA reads TGTGCCAGCCGCCTCGGGAGAAGCACAGATACGCAGTATTTT. Translated: CASRLGRSTDTQYF.

The chain links TRBV27 to TRBJ1-5, with 7 bases matching TRBD1. V gave up 7 bases and J gave up 0 bases; unmatched junction bases: 9. This CDR3 spans 16 amino acids. Germline V gene data show CDR1 as MNHEY and CDR2 as SMNVEV (reference sequence). The CDR3 protein is CASKPTGSHSNQPQHF. CDR3 DNA sequence: TGTGCCAGCAAACCGACAGGGTCTCATAGCAATCAGCCCCAGCATTTT.